Presented here are 27 T cell receptor beta chains from one specimen sequenced in a study of T-cell reconstitution after alpha-beta-depleted transplantation in children. As it was prepared, the TCRbeta library received unique molecular identifiers. Via MiXCR, TCRdb re-called the PCR reads, giving one row per CDR3 protein. The repertoire holds hundreds of thousands of distinct CDR3 sequences, with around a sixth as singletons. Here the sequenced sample was PBMCs from the stem cell graft donor, taken from the stem cell graft. The receptors come from a human donor who donated a stem cell graft to a child with acute myeloid leukemia.

The rearrangement joins TRBV10-3 to TRBJ1-5, with D possibly TRBD1 on 5 matching bases. The germline V gene encodes CDR1 ENHRY and CDR2 SYGVKD. The CDR3 sequence is 14 residues long. Trimming pared 3 bases from V and 0 bases from J, leaving 6 bases between. The CDR3 nucleotides read TGTGCCATCAGTGACAGGGATAGCAATCAGCCCCAGCATTTT. Its protein is CAISDRDSNQPQHF.

The chain joins TRBV24-1 to TRBJ1-5, with D hard to call. The germline gives CDR1 KGHDR, CDR2 SFDVKD. This CDR3 region has 14 residues. V shed 5 bases and J shed 0 bases, with 7 bases lying between them. The CDR3 coding sequence is TGTGCCACCAGTGCCTCCGTTAGCAATCAGCCCCAGCATTTT. Its translation is CATSASVSNQPQHF.

There are a few counts of this clonotype. This chain connects TRBV28 to TRBJ2-3; D is possibly TRBD1 (6 bases). Germline assignment: CDR1 MDHEN and CDR2 SYDVKM. V lost 5 bases and J 1 base, leaving 13 bases between the germline ends. The CDR3 consists of 15 residues. Here the CDR3 reads CASSQKGVRTDTQYF. As DNA, the CDR3 is TGTGCCAGCAGTCAAAAGGGGGTCCGCACAGATACGCAGTATTTT.

V is TRBV12-3 or TRBV12-4 and J is TRBJ1-2, with 7 bases fitting TRBD1. The CDR3 has 14 residues. V shed 7 bases and J 2 bases; nucleotides not matched to a gene: 7. The CDR3 DNA is TGTGCCAGCACCCCGACAGGGAGGAACTATGGCTACACCTTC. It encodes CASTPTGRNYGYTF.

In its sample, this clonotype was seen a few times. CDR3 region: CASNTGGKLFF. The CDR3 nucleotides read TGTGCCAGCAACACCGGGGGAAAACTGTTTTTT. The rearrangement uses TRBV7-2 and TRBJ1-4; TRBD1 is a possible D gene (5 bases). V dropped 7 bases and J dropped 10 bases, with 10 bases sitting between them. This CDR3 contains 11 residues. The germline V gene has CDR1 SGHTA and CDR2 FQGNSA.

The V gene is TRBV20-1, the J gene TRBJ1-1, with 12 positions matching TRBD1. CDR1 is DFQATT and CDR2 is SNEGSKA in the germline V gene (reference sequence). J lost 6 bases, V lost 3 bases, and 5 bases had no gene match. This CDR3 comprises 14 residues. The CDR3 DNA is TGCAGTGCTAGGGGGACAGGGGGCGCGTCTGAAGCTTTCTTT. The encoded protein is CSARGTGGASEAFF.

In the case of this clonotype: Given a much more abundant clone one base away, this may be a read error. The genes are TRBV29-1 and TRBJ2-6, with D possibly being TRBD1 (5 bases). There are 15 residues in the CDR3. Germline V gives CDR1 SQVTM, CDR2 ANQGSEA. V was shortened by 1 base and J by 1 base, with 8 bases between the two germline ends. CDR3 DNA sequence: TGCAGCGTTGAAGCGGCAGGGTCTGGGGCCAACGTCCTGACTTTC. Amino acids: CSVEAAGSGANVLTF. The variable domain in full, with the rest retrieved from reference TRBV29-1 and TRBJ2-6, is SAVISQKPSRDICQRGTSLTIQCQVDSQVTMMFWYRQQPGQSLTLIATANQGSEATYESGFVIDKFPISRPNLTFSTLTVSNMSPEDSSIYLCSVEAAGSGANVLTFGAGSRLTVL.

This clonotype has a count of ten or more. The V gene is TRBV5-5, the J gene TRBJ2-2; D not resolved. This CDR3 has 14 residues. Trimming removed 3 bases from V and 6 bases from J, with 12 bases in between. Germline CDR1 SGHKS, CDR2 YYEKEE (reference sequence). The CDR3 sequence: CASSSLGKAGELFF. The CDR3 nucleotides are TGTGCCAGCAGCTCCTTAGGGAAGGCCGGGGAGCTGTTTTTT.

The CDR3 DNA is TGTGCCAGCAGCCTCGCTCTAGCGGGGGGGCCTTCCTACAATGAGCAGTTCTTC. It is translated as CASSLALAGGPSYNEQFF. The chain recombines TRBV4-2 with TRBJ2-1; 12 positions match TRBD2. The CDR3 length is 18 residues. Per the germline V gene, CDR1 is LGHNA and CDR2 is YNFKEQ. V shed 4 bases, J shed 1 base, and the junction held 8 bases outside the gene matches.

The chain employs TRBV18 and TRBJ2-7; TRBD1 agrees at 9 bases. Germline CDR1 reads KGHSH; CDR2 reads LQKENI. V lost 3 bases, J lost 3 bases, and 6 bases stayed unmatched. The CDR3 runs to 15 residues. CDR3 nucleotides: TGTGCCAGCTCACCTCGGACAGGGGCCCTCTACGAGCAGTACGTC. Protein product: CASSPRTGALYEQYV.

This clonotype was detected a few times. This chain links TRBV11-2 with TRBJ1-3; D unresolved. The V gene lost 2 bases and the J gene lost 0 bases, with 5 bases spanning the gap. CDR1 is SGHAT and CDR2 is FQNNGV in the germline V gene. This CDR3 region has 14 residues. CDR3 region: CASSLLSSGNTIYF. In DNA form, the CDR3 reads TGTGCCAGCAGCTTACTCAGCTCTGGAAACACCATATATTTT.

This clonotype has a handful of counts. V is TRBV6-5 and J is TRBJ2-3, with D tentatively TRBD1 or TRBD2 (5 bases each). The CDR3 contains 16 residues. The germline V gene has CDR1 MNHEY and CDR2 SVGAGI. V lost 4 bases and J lost 6, with 20 bases in between. This chain's CDR3 is CASSSGVRVAGDTQYF. The CDR3 DNA sequence: TGTGCCAGCAGTTCCGGGGTCAGGGTGGCCGGGGATACGCAGTATTTT.

The chain links TRBV28 to TRBJ2-3; D remains ambiguous. Germline lookup yields CDR1 MDHEN and CDR2 SYDVKM. The CDR3 is 14 amino acids. V lost 3 bases to trimming and J lost 14 bases, with 21 bases between them. The DNA for the CDR3 is TGTGCCAGCAGTTTCTCGATCACTCGGTTAGAATGGTATTTT. Amino acid sequence: CASSFSITRLEWYF.

The chain links TRBV11-2 to TRBJ2-7; D may be TRBD1 (6 bases). Germline CDR1 is SGHAT and CDR2 is FQNNGV. V was cut by 5 bases and J by 3 bases, with 11 bases left in between. The CDR3 length is 13 residues. CDR3 protein: CASSPRGIYEQYV. The CDR3 nucleotides are TGTGCCAGCAGCCCCAGGGGCATCTACGAGCAGTACGTC.

This clonotype was observed a few times. The gene calls are TRBV7-2 and TRBJ1-1; 9 positions match TRBD1. With V trimmed by 6 bases and J by 5 bases, 10 bases remained unmatched. The CDR3 length is 15 residues. Germline V CDR1 and CDR2: SGHTA, FQGNSA. Written as DNA, the CDR3 is TGTGCCAGCAGACTACTGGGACAGGGAGGAACTGAAGCTTTCTTT. Translated, it gives CASRLLGQGGTEAFF.

Details on this clonotype: A much larger clone is a single base away; this may be a read error. The CDR3 carries no conserved terminal phenylalanine or tryptophan, so it likely arises from a read error. The V call is TRBV20-1, the J call TRBJ1-1; 7 bases match TRBD1. The CDR3 has 14 residues. The trim removed 6 bases at V and 4 bases at J, leaving 11 bases unmatched. Looked up from germline, CDR1 is DFQATT and CDR2 is SNEGSKA (reference sequence). CDR3 in amino acids: CSAPGTASGTEAFS. DNA for the CDR3: TGCAGTGCCCCCGGGACAGCCTCGGGCACTGAAGCTTTCTCT.

As regards this clonotype: It may be a read error: a sequence one base away is much more abundant. No conserved phenylalanine or tryptophan ends this CDR3, so it is likely a read error. The chain recombines TRBV12-3 or TRBV12-4 with TRBJ1-1; D is possibly TRBD1 (5 bases). Trimming pared 7 bases from V and 1 base from J, leaving 13 bases between. This CDR3 region has 14 residues. CDR3 amino acids: CASTTGEANTEAFS. The CDR3 DNA is TGTGCCAGCACAACAGGCGAGGCGAACACTGAAGCTTTCTCT.

V usage is TRBV7-7 and J usage is TRBJ2-2; D remains unclear. Germline V gene lookup returns CDR1 SSHAT and CDR2 FNYEAQ (reference sequence). Trimming removed 2 bases from V and 7 bases from J, with 17 bases in between. This CDR3 spans 16 amino acids. The CDR3 nucleotides are TGTGCCAGCAGCTTAAATTCGTATGGTTTGAACGGGGAGCTGTTTTTT. Protein sequence: CASSLNSYGLNGELFF.

The table lists this clonotype with a few counts. This chain uses TRBV5-6 with TRBJ1-4; no clear D. Between the trimmed V and J ends, which lost 4 bases and 0 bases, there was a span of 10 bases. The germline CDR1 and CDR2 sequences are SGHDT and YYEEEE. CDR3 length equals 15 residues. The CDR3 region has the DNA TGTGCCAGCAGCCCTACCGGGTCAACTAATGAAAAACTGTTTTTT. Translation: CASSPTGSTNEKLFF.

Points on this clonotype: A much larger clone lies one base from this, so it may be a read error. The chain carries TRBV7-6 and TRBJ1-1, with D unresolved. Germline-derived CDR1 and CDR2 are SGHVS and FNYEAQ. V lost 1 base and J lost 6, with 12 bases in between. There are 14 residues in the CDR3. CDR3: CASSLGLGASEAFF. In DNA, the CDR3 is TGTGCCAGCAGCTTAGGACTCGGTGCTTCTGAAGCTTTCTTT.

As concerns this clonotype: With a much larger clone just one base away, this may be a read error. This chain joins TRBV6-1 and TRBJ1-2, with D perhaps TRBD1 (6 bases). V dropped 0 bases and J dropped 6 bases, with 11 bases sitting between them. CDR1 is MNHNS, CDR2 SASEGT, per germline. CDR3 length equals 14 residues. The CDR3 DNA is TGTGCCAGCAGTGAAGCAGGGGGTGGCCATGGCTACACCTTC. Translation gives CASSEAGGGHGYTF.

This clonotype was recorded many times. J is TRBJ2-1 and V is TRBV10-2, with 7 bases lining up with TRBD2. CDR3 length equals 14 residues. After removal of 6 bases from V and 8 bases from J, the junction contained 10 bases not matched to a gene. The germline gives CDR1 WSHSY, CDR2 SAAADI. In DNA form, the CDR3 reads TGCGCCAGCAGGGAGACCGGGGGGTTCTATGAGCAGTTCTTC. This codes for CASRETGGFYEQFF.

The table lists this clonotype with a few counts. This chain's CDR3 is CASSPSGVYEQYF. The CDR3 nucleotides are TGTGCCAGCAGCCCAAGCGGGGTGTACGAGCAGTACTTC. The gene calls are TRBV7-9 and TRBJ2-7; 7 nucleotides align to TRBD2. V dropped 5 bases and J dropped 4; count of bases not matched to a gene: 5. The CDR3 covers 13 residues. Germline V gene data show CDR1 as SEHNR and CDR2 as FQNEAQ (reference sequence).

V gene TRBV7-9 combines with J gene TRBJ1-1; 11 bases fit TRBD1. V lost 7 bases, J lost 5 bases, and 12 bases stayed unmatched. The CDR3 contains 16 residues. Germline V gene data show CDR1 as SEHNR and CDR2 as FQNEAQ (reference sequence). The chain's CDR3 is CASTGTGGSTGTEAFF. The DNA for the CDR3 is TGTGCCAGCACCGGGACAGGGGGATCTACGGGTACTGAAGCTTTCTTT.

The table lists this clonotype with many counts. The rearrangement uses TRBV6-1 and TRBJ2-7; 9 nucleotides align to TRBD1. The V segment lost 7 bases and the J segment 3 bases; nucleotides outside the gene matches: 7. Germline V gene data show CDR1 as MNHNS and CDR2 as SASEGT. This CDR3 comprises 14 residues. CDR3 in amino acids: CASNLRGQGYEQYF. In DNA form, the CDR3 reads TGTGCCAGCAATCTCCGGGGACAGGGCTACGAGCAGTACTTC.

This clonotype showed up just a few times. V and J are TRBV5-5 and TRBJ1-2; 9 bases align to TRBD1. Losses at the gene ends were 5 bases for V and 4 bases for J; bases not matched to a gene: 6. CDR1 is SGHKS and CDR2 is YYEKEE in the germline V gene (reference sequence). The CDR3 is 14 residues long. In nucleotides, the CDR3 is TGTGCCAGCAGAACCGACAGGGGGGGCTATGGCTACACCTTC. This sequence encodes CASRTDRGGYGYTF.

This clonotype came up many times. The V gene is TRBV20-1, the J gene TRBJ2-6; tentatively, D is TRBD1 (5 bases). Trimming left V 4 bases short and J 4 bases short, with 14 bases between. CDR1 and CDR2 from the germline V gene are DFQATT and SNEGSKA (reference sequence). CDR3 length: 15 residues. The CDR3 loop reads CSAMPQGLGANVLTF. In DNA, the CDR3 is TGCAGTGCTATGCCCCAGGGCTTGGGGGCCAACGTCCTGACTTTC.